This TCR beta chain is drawn from a study of T-cell reconstitution after alpha-beta-depleted transplantation in children. The CDR3 is 14 amino acids. V was shortened by 2 bases and J by 5 bases, with 10 bases between the two germline ends. CDR1 is SGHTA and CDR2 is FQGNSA in the germline V gene. Construction of the TCRbeta library involved unique molecular identifiers. Each CDR3 protein gets one entry after TCRdb re-called the PCR reads with MiXCR. The sample records a few hundred thousand distinct CDR3 sequences, roughly 11% being singletons. This clonotype was obtained from a human donor who donated a stem cell graft to a child with acute myeloid leukemia. This specimen consisted of PBMCs from the stem cell graft donor, obtained from the stem cell graft. This chain uses TRBV7-2 with TRBJ2-1, with D perhaps matching TRBD2 (5 bases). In nucleotides, the CDR3 is TGTGCCAGCAGCTTAACGGAGGCCCACAATGAGCAGTTCTTC. It translates to CASSLTEAHNEQFF. Based on the CDR3 plus reference TRBV7-2 and TRBJ2-1, the full variable domain is GAGVSQSPSNKVTEKGKDVELRCDPISGHTALYWYRQSLGQGLEFLIYFQGNSAPDKSGLPSDRFSAERTGGSVSTLTIQRTQQEDSAVYLCASSLTEAHNEQFFGPGTRLTVL.